This entry concerns a single TCR beta chain. The data were obtained in a study of T cell responses to AZD1222 COVID-19 vaccine. The table came from immunoSEQ multiplex PCR; TCRdb's copy has only in-frame clones and leaves some out. The repertoire holds about 100,000 clones, roughly 90% seen once, with about 1.8% in the top ten. Germline CDR1 is GTSNPN and CDR2 is SVGIG (reference sequence). Trimming stripped 5 bases from V and 6 bases from J, with 14 bases between. This CDR3 has 14 amino acids. The source material was peripheral blood, sampled on day 0 of AZD1222 vaccination. The clonotype comes from an adult in good health. The genes are TRBV30 and TRBJ1-6, with D tentatively TRBD1 (6 bases). CDR3 in DNA: TGTGCCTGGGATGCCGGGACATCTAATTCACCCCTCCACTTT. Its protein product is CAWDAGTSNSPLHF.